This TCR beta chain appears in the sequencing data of a study of T cells after yellow fever vaccination. Overall study findings and caveats: Abundant clonotypes from the bulk population could have been carried over as contaminants into FACS-sorted repertoires. Weaker in magnitude, the secondary response showed a faster peak on day 5 versus 15. Most primary-vaccination clones recurred post-booster (roughly 96% CD4, just over 85% CD8).

Trimming stripped 6 bases from V and 2 bases from J, with 14 bases between. CDR3 length: 16 residues. Looked up from germline, CDR1 is MNHNS and CDR2 is SASEGT. Details on this clonotype: Its specificity is not known.

Conversion of TCR transcripts into cDNA relied on 5'RACE template switching, which added a universal primer site and UMIs. TCRdb recomputed calls from the 5' RACE reads with MiXCR, one row per CDR3 protein. The sample includes more than 450,000 distinct CDR3 sequences, 21% seen only once; the top ten take about a sixth. V and J are TRBV6-1 and TRBJ2-6; D perhaps matches TRBD1 (7 bases). The sequence was collected from a man aged 18 to 35 who received the YFV17D yellow fever vaccine. The sequencing used PBMCs, collected approximately 22 days after the first yellow fever vaccination. The CDR3 sequence: CASRQGTPTGANVLTF. The DNA of the CDR3 is TGTGCCAGCAGACAGGGGACTCCCACTGGGGCCAACGTCCTGACTTTC.